This T cell receptor beta chain was sequenced during a study of CD8+ T cells in alopecia areata. The CDR3 contains 12 residues. The germline gives CDR1 SQVTM, CDR2 ANQGSEA. The V end was cut by 4 bases, the J end by 5 bases, with 11 bases between. This clone was counted between two and nine times. Once RNA had been extracted, it was reverse transcribed into cDNA to act as the sequencing template. Generated by immunoSEQ multiplex PCR, the TCRdb table keeps only in-frame clones and is missing some. This sample has 200,000 or so clones, with 58% found just once. Noted treatment: oral pan-JAK inhibitor, 5-10 mg twice daily.

The sequence was obtained from a human donor with alopecia areata. V is TRBV29-1 and J is TRBJ2-5, with no clear D. The material was CD4+ T cells sorted from blood, obtained at week 24, from a patient treated with tofacitinib. In DNA form, the CDR3 reads TGCAGCGTTGGTGACACTGGTGAGACCCAGTACTTC. Translation: CSVGDTGETQYF. Based on the CDR3 plus reference TRBV29-1 and TRBJ2-5, the full variable domain is SAVISQKPSRDICQRGTSLTIQCQVDSQVTMMFWYRQQPGQSLTLIATANQGSEATYESGFVIDKFPISRPNLTFSTLTVSNMSPEDSSIYLCSVGDTGETQYFGPGTRLLVL.